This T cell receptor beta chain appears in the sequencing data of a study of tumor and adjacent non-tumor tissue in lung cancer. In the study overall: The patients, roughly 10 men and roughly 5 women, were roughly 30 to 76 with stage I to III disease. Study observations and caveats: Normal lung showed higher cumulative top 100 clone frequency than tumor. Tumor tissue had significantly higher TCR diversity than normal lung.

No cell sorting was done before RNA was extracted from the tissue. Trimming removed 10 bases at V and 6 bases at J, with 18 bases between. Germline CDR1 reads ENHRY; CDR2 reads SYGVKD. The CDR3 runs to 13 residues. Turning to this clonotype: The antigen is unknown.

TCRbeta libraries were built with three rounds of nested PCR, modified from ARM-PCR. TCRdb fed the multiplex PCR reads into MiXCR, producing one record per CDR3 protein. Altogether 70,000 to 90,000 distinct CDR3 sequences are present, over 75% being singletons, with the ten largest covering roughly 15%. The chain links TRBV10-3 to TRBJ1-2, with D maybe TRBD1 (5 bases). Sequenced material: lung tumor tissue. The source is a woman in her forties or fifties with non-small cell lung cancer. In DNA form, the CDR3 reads TGTGCCACCACGGGGGGAAGATACAATGGCTACACCTTC. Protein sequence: CATTGGRYNGYTF.